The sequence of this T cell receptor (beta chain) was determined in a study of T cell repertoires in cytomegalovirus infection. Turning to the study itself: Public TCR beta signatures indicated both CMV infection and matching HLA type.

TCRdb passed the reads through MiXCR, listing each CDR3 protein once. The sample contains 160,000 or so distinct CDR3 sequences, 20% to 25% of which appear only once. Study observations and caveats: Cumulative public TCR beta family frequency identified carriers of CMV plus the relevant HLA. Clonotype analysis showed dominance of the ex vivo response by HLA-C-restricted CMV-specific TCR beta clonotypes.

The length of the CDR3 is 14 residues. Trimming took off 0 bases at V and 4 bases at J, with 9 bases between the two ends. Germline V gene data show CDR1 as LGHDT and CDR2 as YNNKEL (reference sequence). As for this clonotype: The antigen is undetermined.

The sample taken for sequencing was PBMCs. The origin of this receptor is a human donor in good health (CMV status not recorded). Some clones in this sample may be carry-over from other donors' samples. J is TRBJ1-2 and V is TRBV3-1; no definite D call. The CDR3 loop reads CASSQDKGSYGYTF. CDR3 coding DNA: TGTGCCAGCAGCCAAGATAAGGGCAGCTATGGCTACACCTTC. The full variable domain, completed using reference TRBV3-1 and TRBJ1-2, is DTAVSQTPKYLVTQMGNDKSIKCEQNLGHDTMYWYKQDSKKFLKIMFSYNNKELIINETVPNRFSPKSPDKAHLNLHINSLELGDSAVYFCASSQDKGSYGYTFGSGTRLTVV.